A single sample gave rise to the 19 T cell receptor beta chains below, sequenced in a study of Ad26.COV2.S vaccination and SARS-CoV-2 variants. Data came from immunoSEQ multiplex PCR; TCRdb stores just in-frame clones and leaves some out. The table has hundreds of thousands of clones, 75% to 90% seen once; the top ten hold roughly 10%. Treatment given: roughly 19 received Ad26.COV2.S at low or high dose, single or two shots; about five received placebo; per-sample allocation not given. Samples analyzed were those drawn on day 63 after the first vaccine or placebo injection. The sample consisted of peripheral blood, taken in a trial of Ad26.COV2.S vaccine versus placebo. The receptor source for this set is a person between 18 and 65 years old who received the Ad26.COV2.S COVID-19 vaccine or a placebo.

This chain links TRBV30 with TRBJ1-2; D might be TRBD1 (6 bases). Trimming took 2 bases from V and 8 from J, leaving 12 bases between them. The CDR3 contains 12 residues. Germline CDR1 is GTSNPN and CDR2 is SVGIG (reference sequence). This CDR3 is CAWSRGVVGYTF. Here the CDR3 DNA reads TGTGCCTGGAGTAGGGGGGTAGTCGGCTACACCTTC.

The chain employs TRBV7-8 and TRBJ1-1; D might be TRBD1 (5 bases). This CDR3 is 12 amino acids long. Germline V gene sequence: CDR1 SGHVS, CDR2 FQNEAQ. Trimming took 7 bases from V and 0 from J, leaving 6 bases between them. CDR3 loop: CASTGLNTEAFF. CDR3 in DNA: TGTGCCAGCACAGGGCTGAACACTGAAGCTTTCTTT.

The genes are TRBV7-9 and TRBJ2-3; 7 nucleotides match TRBD2. The CDR3 is 16 residues long. The V gene's germline CDR1 is SEHNR and CDR2 FQNEAQ (reference sequence). After removal of 0 bases from V and 2 bases from J, the junction contained 5 bases not matched to a gene. DNA for the CDR3: TGTGCCAGCAGCTTAGCCCTAGCGGAGTTCACAGATACGCAGTATTTT. The encoded protein is CASSLALAEFTDTQYF.

In its sample, this clone was seen once. The V and J genes are TRBV28 and TRBJ2-1; 7 bases match TRBD1. Germline loops: CDR1 MDHEN, CDR2 SYDVKM. CDR3 length: 14 amino acids. V gave up 6 bases and J gave up 5 bases; unmatched junction bases: 7. CDR3 sequence (DNA): TGTGCCAGCAGCCCAGGGACAGCAAACAATGAGCAGTTCTTC. Its translation: CASSPGTANNEQFF.

CDR3 DNA sequence: TGTGCCATCAGTGAGTCGGACCTCGAGCCGCAGTATTTT. Translated: CAISESDLEPQYF. The rearrangement joins TRBV10-3 to TRBJ2-3; D gene ambiguous. Trimming took 0 bases from V and 10 from J, leaving 11 bases between them. The CDR3 is 13 amino acids. Germline V gives CDR1 ENHRY, CDR2 SYGVKD.

Only a few counts were recorded for this clone. In DNA, the CDR3 is TGTGCCAGTAGTATAGTCCTTCCGAACAAGGGACTAGCGGGGTCGGGCGGGGAGCTGTTTTTT. Amino acids: CASSIVLPNKGLAGSGGELFF. The V call is TRBV19, the J call TRBJ2-2; TRBD2 agrees at 13 bases. Trimming took 1 base from V and 7 from J; bases not matched to a gene: 18. The CDR3 contains 21 residues. Per the germline V gene, CDR1 is LNHDA and CDR2 is SQIVND (reference sequence).

V gene TRBV18 combines with J gene TRBJ1-1, with a tentative D call TRBD1 (5 bases). Between the trimmed V and J ends, which lost 0 bases and 3 bases, there was a span of 11 bases. The CDR3 has 15 amino acids. Germline values: CDR1 KGHSH, CDR2 LQKENI. The CDR3 protein is CASSPPSGAHTEAFF. CDR3 DNA: TGTGCCAGCTCACCACCGAGCGGGGCGCACACTGAAGCTTTCTTT.

The rearrangement joins TRBV4-3 to TRBJ1-2; the D gene is possibly TRBD1 (5 bases). CDR3 length: 15 amino acids. Trimming cost V 0 bases and J 0 bases, with 8 bases left between them. CDR1 and CDR2 from the germline V gene are LGHNA and YSLEER. CDR3 coding DNA: TGCGCCAGCAGCCAAGAAGGGACGACTAACTATGGCTACACCTTC. Its protein is CASSQEGTTNYGYTF.

The chain carries TRBV7-9 and TRBJ2-2, with unresolved D. Germline CDR1 SEHNR, CDR2 FQNEAQ (reference sequence). The CDR3 sequence is 13 residues long. V lost 4 bases and J lost 7, with 10 bases in between. CDR3 coding DNA: TGTGCCAGCAGCTCCCTATTAATCGGGGAGCTGTTTTTT. Translating gives CASSSLLIGELFF.

This clone has just one count. The chain joins TRBV7-3 to TRBJ1-1; TRBD1 matches 9 bases. The germline CDR1 and CDR2 sequences are SGHTA and FQGTGA. V lost 8 bases, J lost 0 bases, and 16 bases stayed unmatched. There are 18 residues in the CDR3. The CDR3 protein is CASGGDPGTGLVNTEAFF. The CDR3 DNA follows: TGTGCCAGCGGAGGAGACCCCGGGACAGGGTTGGTGAACACTGAAGCTTTCTTT.

V is TRBV6-1 and J is TRBJ2-3; 10 nucleotides line up with TRBD2. V was pared by 3 bases and J by 6 bases, with 6 bases of the junction left unmatched. Germline V gene sequence: CDR1 MNHNS, CDR2 SASEGT. The CDR3 extends over 15 amino acids. The CDR3 here is CASSEGTSAGDTQYF. The CDR3 nucleotides read TGTGCCAGCAGTGAGGGGACTAGCGCTGGGGATACGCAGTATTTT.

V gene TRBV6-2 or TRBV6-3 combines with J gene TRBJ2-5; 8 bases are a match to TRBD1. Germline CDR1 and CDR2: MNHEY and SVGEGT. V trimming: 4 bases; J trimming: 2 bases; junction bases outside the gene matches: 3. The CDR3 contains 14 residues. This CDR3 is CASSSRDRQETQYF. CDR3 coding DNA: TGTGCCAGCAGTTCCCGGGACAGGCAAGAGACCCAGTACTTC.

V is TRBV19 and J is TRBJ1-2, with a tentative D call TRBD1 (5 bases). The germline V and J ends were trimmed by 5 bases and 6 bases, with 16 bases remaining between them. CDR3 length: 14 amino acids. Germline loops: CDR1 LNHDA, CDR2 SQIVND (reference sequence). The CDR3 sequence: CASSPRAQGDGYTF. The CDR3 DNA reads TGTGCCAGTAGTCCAAGGGCTCAAGGGGATGGCTACACCTTC. The whole variable domain, filled in from reference TRBV19 and TRBJ1-2, reads DGGITQSPKYLFRKEGQNVTLSCEQNLNHDAMYWYRQDPGQGLRLIYYSQIVNDFQKGDIAEGYSVSREKKESFPLTVTSAQKNPTAFYLCASSPRAQGDGYTFGSGTRLTVV.

The chain links TRBV5-8 to TRBJ2-1; TRBD1 matches at 9 bases. With V trimmed by 4 bases and J by 1 base, 3 bases remained unmatched. The CDR3 spans 15 residues. Germline CDR1 reads SGHTS; CDR2 reads YDEGEE. CDR3 sequence reads: CASSRTGASYNEQFF. The CDR3 nucleotides read TGTGCCAGCAGCCGGACAGGGGCTTCCTACAATGAGCAGTTCTTC.

The chain couples TRBV19 to TRBJ1-5; D remains unclear. The CDR3 contains 13 residues. The V gene lost 5 bases and the J gene lost 3 bases, with 8 bases spanning the gap. Germline CDR1 and CDR2: LNHDA and SQIVND (reference sequence). The CDR3 here is CASSRSVNQPQHF. In DNA, the CDR3 is TGTGCCAGTAGTCGATCGGTCAATCAGCCCCAGCATTTT.

The genes are TRBV15 and TRBJ1-1; D remains unclear. Deletions cut 2 bases from V and 5 bases from J, with 6 bases between. The CDR3 extends over 12 amino acids. CDR1 LNHNV and CDR2 YYDKDF come from the germline V gene (reference sequence). The CDR3 region is CATSRQETEAFF. The CDR3 DNA follows: TGTGCCACCAGCAGACAGGAAACTGAAGCTTTCTTT.

The rearrangement links TRBV5-1 to TRBJ2-1, with TRBD1 matching 9 bases. Germline CDR1 is SGHRS and CDR2 is YFSETQ. This CDR3 has 16 residues. V lost 7 bases and J lost 10; bases outside the gene matches: 18. The CDR3 sequence: CASEAFGTGTTSEQFF. The CDR3 bases are TGCGCCAGCGAGGCCTTTGGGACAGGGACAACTAGCGAGCAGTTCTTC.

V usage is TRBV3-1 (or the pseudogene TRBV3-2) and J usage is TRBJ1-4; D is perhaps TRBD1 (5 bases). The CDR3 covers 17 residues. V dropped 1 base and J dropped 5 bases, with 17 bases sitting between them. Germline V CDR1 and CDR2: LGHDT, YNNKEL (reference sequence). The CDR3 nucleotides read TGTGCCAGCAGCCAAGCCGCCGCGGGACGGCAAAATGAAAAACTGTTTTTT. Its protein is CASSQAAAGRQNEKLFF.

The gene calls are TRBV7-9 and TRBJ2-7, with a tentative D call TRBD1 (5 bases). Between the trimmed V and J ends, which lost 4 bases and 9 bases, there was a span of 13 bases. The CDR3 is 12 residues long. Germline V gene data show CDR1 as SEHNR and CDR2 as FQNEAQ (reference sequence). DNA of the CDR3: TGTGCCAGCAGCTCCCTGGCAGGGCCGCAGTACTTC. This gives the protein CASSSLAGPQYF.